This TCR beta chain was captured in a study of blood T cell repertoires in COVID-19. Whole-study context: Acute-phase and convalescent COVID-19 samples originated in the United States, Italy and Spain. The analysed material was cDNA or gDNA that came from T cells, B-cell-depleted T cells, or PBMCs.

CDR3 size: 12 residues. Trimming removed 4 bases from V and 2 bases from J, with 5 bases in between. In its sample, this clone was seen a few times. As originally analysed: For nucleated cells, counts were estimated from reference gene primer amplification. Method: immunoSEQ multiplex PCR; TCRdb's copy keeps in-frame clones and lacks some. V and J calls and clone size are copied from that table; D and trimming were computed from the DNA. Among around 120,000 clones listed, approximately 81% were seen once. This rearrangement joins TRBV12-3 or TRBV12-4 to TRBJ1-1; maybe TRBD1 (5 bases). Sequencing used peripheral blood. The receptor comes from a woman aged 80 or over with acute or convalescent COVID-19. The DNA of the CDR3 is TGTGCCAGCAGTTGGACAAACACTGAAGCTTTCTTT. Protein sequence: CASSWTNTEAFF.